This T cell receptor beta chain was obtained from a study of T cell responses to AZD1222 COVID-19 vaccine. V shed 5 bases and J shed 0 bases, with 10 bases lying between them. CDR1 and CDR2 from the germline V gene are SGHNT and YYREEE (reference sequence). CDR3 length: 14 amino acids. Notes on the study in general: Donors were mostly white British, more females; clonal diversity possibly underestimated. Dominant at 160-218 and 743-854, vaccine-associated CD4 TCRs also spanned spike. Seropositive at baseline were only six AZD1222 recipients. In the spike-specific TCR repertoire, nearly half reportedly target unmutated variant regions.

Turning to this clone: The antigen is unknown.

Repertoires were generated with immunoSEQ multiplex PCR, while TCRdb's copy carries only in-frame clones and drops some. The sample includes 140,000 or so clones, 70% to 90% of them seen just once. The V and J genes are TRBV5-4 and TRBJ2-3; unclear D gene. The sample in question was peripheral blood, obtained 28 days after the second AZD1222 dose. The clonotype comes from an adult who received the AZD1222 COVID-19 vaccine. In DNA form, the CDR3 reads TGTGCCAGCAGGGTGCTGGGGAGCACAGATACGCAGTATTTT. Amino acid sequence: CASRVLGSTDTQYF.